This T cell receptor beta chain was captured in a study of neurological immune-mediated disorders (dated by TCRdb to the late 2010s). In the study overall: Among the approximately 35 multiple sclerosis patients, approximately 30 had relapsing-remitting MS and 3 had secondary progressive MS. Peripheral blood TCR-beta repertoires from HTLV-I-associated myelopathy (HAM/TSP) patients, multiple sclerosis patients and healthy controls were compared by UMI-based sequencing. Alongside PBMC samples, the set of approximately 100 TCR-beta libraries contained longitudinal samples, technical triplicates, and paired CD4+ and CD8+ T-cell subsets that had been sorted. Longitudinal HAM/TSP and healthy donors had 3 time-points each (roughly 3-45 month intervals). The cohort was made up of about 65 subjects, consisting of 14 HAM/TSP patients, some 35 multiple sclerosis patients and 20 healthy controls. What the research found in general, with its limitations: No clinical or MRI features were associated with the MS cluster, and the authors said that larger cohorts are needed. The highest TCR clonal expansion was observed in HAM/TSP patients, whereas the lowest was observed in MS patients, even when compared with healthy controls. In phylogenetic analysis, the repertoires of 18 of 34 MS patients grouped into a cluster of related CDR3 sequences, which suggests a possible signature at the repertoire level. Across subjects, expanded clones never shared an identical CDR3 amino acid sequence, which suggests that the TCR-beta repertoires in every group were private.

This specimen's time point label, interpreted: longitudinal time-point 2. Libraries from unsorted PBMCs were made from 2 million PBMCs kept in RNAlater at -80 degrees C until RNA extraction. The multiple sclerosis patients were enrolled in a US clinical protocol that evaluated disease progression with magnetic resonance imaging. Peripheral blood underwent Ficoll-Hypaque density gradient centrifugation to isolate PBMCs, which were then cryopreserved in liquid nitrogen. The cysteine opens and the phenylalanine closes a CDR3 of 17 amino acids. Just the 51-base CDR3 DNA is kept, in frame starting at base 1. CDR1 SGHNT and CDR2 YENEEA are derived from the germline V gene. V is reduced by 5 bases and J by 0 bases, leaving a spacing of 16 bases between them. cDNA was synthesized by template-switch 5'RACE using a primer carrying a 10-nucleotide random unique molecular identifier by which each TCR transcript was tagged. Every sequencing run yielded over 200 million TCR-beta sequences covering 15-18 subjects. The RNeasy kit was used to extract total RNA. The KAPA Real-time Library Amplification kit was used to amplify TCR-beta VDJ regions with primers targeting the TCR constant region and the 5'RACE anchor. A first PCR added sample indexes and Illumina adaptors, after which a second PCR increased the library yield. After Ampure bead purification, the TCR product of roughly 650 bp was size-selected on a 2% E-gel SizeSelection system. Before pooling, libraries had their quality checked on a Bioanalyzer, their concentration measured with Qubit, and their quantity determined with the Kapa Library Quantification kit. Paired-end 2 x 150 bp sequencing of the libraries was performed on an Illumina HiSeq 2500. To increase sequence diversity, roughly 24-31% phiX was spiked into each library pool. The published analysis was carried out like this. The UMI-based MiGEC pipeline processed quality-filtered reads and removed over 75% of raw TCR sequences during error correction. VDJ genes were aligned to IMGT germline references, and clonotypes were defined by unique CDR3 amino acid sequence plus V-J genes. Clonal expansion, Shannon diversity and CDR3 relatedness (CalcPairwiseDistances, ClusterSamples) were evaluated with VDJtools, and phylogenetic trees were built with CLCbio workbench. Clones with at least 8 unique UMIs were defined as expanded, with this threshold being based on coefficient-of-variation modelling across technical triplicates. Using fastp trimming at Q25 and MiXCR clonotype assembly, TCRdb reanalyzed the public sequencing data and kept in-frame beta chains. Every entry covers one CDR3 protein and lists the most common genes and DNA from its rows. The V and J calls, along with clone size, are taken from TCRdb and not from the paper's own processing. This sample comprises approximately 80,000 distinct CDR3 sequences, 5.5% to 6.5% of them detected only once. The ten largest clonotypes hold 7.9% of the sample.

This clonotype was seen many times. This receptor's antigen is unknown. Base-call qualities are not available, and no considerably larger clone is one nucleotide away. In this chain, TRBV11-3 is recombined with TRBJ2-2; the D gene may be TRBD1 or TRBD2, since each aligns over 6 bases. The clonotype was recovered from a woman between 55 and 75 years old with multiple sclerosis. Sequenced: PBMCs. CDR3 protein: CASSPGLGGPNTGELFF. The sequenced DNA is TGTGCCAGCAGCCCCGGGCTCGGGGGCCCGAACACCGGGGAGCTGTTTTTT.